Each of the 18 T cell receptor beta chains below was sequenced from the same sample in a study of lymphopenia after photon versus proton radiotherapy (dated by TCRdb to between 2017 and 2020). The library was prepared using the immunoSEQ multiplex PCR assay. What TCRdb holds here is the immuneACCESS table cut down to in-frame rearrangements. Part of the clones is not present; checked against another copy, under half of the missing clones reflect an unresolved V gene, and the others are unexplained. The sample data list 29,000 or so clones, and approximately 90% of these were observed just once. Roughly 44% of the sample is in the top ten clones. The sequenced sample was peripheral blood, obtained from a patient treated with proton-based radiotherapy. These TCRs come from an older woman with cholangiocarcinoma. Some clones in this sample may be carry-over from other donors' samples.

The chain carries TRBV9 and TRBJ2-3, with D maybe TRBD1 (5 bases). The CDR3 contains 16 residues. The germline V and J ends were trimmed by 0 bases and 0 bases, with 11 bases remaining between them. Germline loops: CDR1 SGDLS, CDR2 YYNGEE. DNA of the CDR3: TGTGCCAGCAGCGTAGGGAACAGGATTAGCACAGATACGCAGTATTTT. Translation: CASSVGNRISTDTQYF.

The rearrangement joins TRBV2 to TRBJ2-5; TRBD2 is a possible D gene (5 bases). The CDR3 length is 13 residues. V was pared by 5 bases and J by 2 bases, with 9 bases between. The V gene's germline CDR1 is SNHLY and CDR2 FYNNEI. The CDR3 region has the DNA TGTGCCAGCAGTTTAGAGCGGCAAGAGACCCAGTACTTC. Translated: CASSLERQETQYF. Together with reference TRBV2 and TRBJ2-5, the CDR3 gives the full variable domain: EPEVTQTPSHQVTQMGQEVILRCVPISNHLYFYWYRQILGQKVEFLVSFYNNEISEKSEIFDDQFSVERPDGSNFTLKIRSTKLEDSAMYFCASSLERQETQYFGPGTRLLVL.

This clone was counted a single time. CDR3 in amino acids: CASSPRTGDSNEQFF. The DNA of the CDR3 is TGTGCCAGCAGCCCCCGGACAGGGGACAGCAATGAGCAGTTCTTC. V usage is TRBV11-3 and J usage is TRBJ2-1; 9 nucleotides align to TRBD1. V shed 5 bases, J shed 6 bases, and the junction held 8 bases outside the gene matches. Germline values: CDR1 SGHNT, CDR2 YENEEA. The CDR3 covers 15 residues.

This rearrangement joins TRBV9 to TRBJ2-6; 8 bases agree with TRBD1. J gave up 6 bases and V 4 bases, and 9 bases lay outside the gene matches. The CDR3 spans 16 residues. Germline CDR1 reads SGDLS; CDR2 reads YYNGEE. In DNA, the CDR3 is TGTGCCAGCAGCAAAACAGGGGGTAGAATGGCCAACGTCCTGACTTTC. Translation: CASSKTGGRMANVLTF.

The rearrangement links TRBV10-3 to TRBJ2-3, with 8 bases aligning to TRBD2. The CDR3 contains 15 residues. The J segment lost 3 bases and the V segment lost 2 bases, leaving 4 bases of the junction unmatched. Germline V CDR1 and CDR2: ENHRY, SYGVKD. CDR3 sequence (DNA): TGTGCCATCAGTGAGCCGGGGGGGAATACAGATACGCAGTATTTT. It yields the protein CAISEPGGNTDTQYF.

V and J are TRBV19 and TRBJ1-6; weak D call: TRBD1 (6 bases). Trimming pared 7 bases from V and 14 bases from J, leaving 18 bases between. CDR3 length equals 13 residues. Germline assignment: CDR1 LNHDA and CDR2 SQIVND (reference sequence). The CDR3 sequence: CASNRPEQGTLHF. CDR3 coding DNA: TGTGCCAGTAATAGGCCGGAGCAGGGGACCCTCCACTTT.

This chain connects TRBV10-2 to TRBJ2-5; TRBD2 aligns across 7 bases. J gave up 2 bases and V 3 bases, and 9 bases lay outside the gene matches. Looked up from germline, CDR1 is WSHSY and CDR2 is SAAADI. The CDR3 is made up of 16 amino acids. The CDR3 loop reads CASSDSGGVLQETQYF. In nucleotides, the CDR3 is TGCGCCAGCAGTGATTCGGGGGGAGTTCTGCAAGAGACCCAGTACTTC.

This chain connects TRBV18 to TRBJ2-2, with 12 bases that match TRBD2. The ends lost 6 bases at V and 3 bases at J; junction bases unmatched: 5. Germline loops: CDR1 KGHSH, CDR2 LQKENI. The CDR3 is 16 amino acids. The CDR3 bases are TGTGCCAGCTCCCCCCGACTAGCGGGGGACACCGGGGAGCTGTTTTTT. As protein: CASSPRLAGDTGELFF.

This clone was observed once. The rearrangement links TRBV30 to TRBJ1-5; D not resolved. Per the germline V gene, CDR1 is GTSNPN and CDR2 is SVGIG (reference sequence). V lost 0 bases, J lost 2 bases, and 11 bases lay in between. The CDR3 has 15 amino acids. In DNA, the CDR3 is TGTGCCTGGAGTGTAGGAGGGTCGGGCAATCAGCCCCAGCATTTT. Protein product: CAWSVGGSGNQPQHF. Based on the CDR3 plus reference TRBV30 and TRBJ1-5, the full variable domain is SQTIHQWPATLVQPVGSPLSLECTVEGTSNPNLYWYRQAAGRGLQLLFYSVGIGQISSEVPQNLSASRPQDRQFILSSKKLLLSDSGFYLCAWSVGGSGNQPQHFGDGTRLSIL.

This clone was picked up one time. This chain joins TRBV13 and TRBJ1-6, with 7 positions matching TRBD1. The CDR3 length is 15 residues. V was clipped by 4 bases and J by 8 bases; unmatched bases: 8. In germline, CDR1 is PRHDT, CDR2 FYEKMQ (reference sequence). CDR3 sequence: CASSSYRGLDSPLHF. For the CDR3, the DNA is TGTGCCAGCAGCTCCTACAGGGGACTTGATTCACCCCTCCACTTT.

The CDR3 DNA follows: TGTGCCAGCAGCGACACAGGGGAAGGGCACGAGCAGTACTTC. This translates into CASSDTGEGHEQYF. V and J are TRBV7-9 and TRBJ2-7, with 7 nucleotides matching TRBD1. J was trimmed by 5 bases and V by 5 bases; bases with no gene match: 9. The germline V gene has CDR1 SEHNR and CDR2 FQNEAQ (reference sequence). This CDR3 is built from 14 residues.

The rearrangement uses TRBV5-6 and TRBJ2-1; 9 positions match TRBD2. The CDR3 covers 16 residues. From germline, CDR1 is SGHDT and CDR2 YYEEEE. V lost 4 bases to trimming and J lost 7 bases; unmatched junction nucleotides: 12. CDR3 nucleotide sequence: TGTGCCAGCAGCACCATTATAGCGGGAGCTGCAAATGAGCAGTTCTTC. Its translation: CASSTIIAGAANEQFF.

V and J are TRBV7-6 and TRBJ2-3; TRBD2 is a possible D gene (5 bases). CDR3 size: 15 residues. Germline-derived CDR1 and CDR2 are SGHVS and FNYEAQ. V lost 3 bases to trimming and J lost 2 bases, with 12 bases between them. CDR3 protein: CASSFGRTYTDTQYF. The CDR3 nucleotides read TGTGCCAGCAGCTTTGGCCGGACTTACACAGATACGCAGTATTTT.

The gene calls are TRBV27 and TRBJ1-1; possibly TRBD1 for D (6 bases). The germline V gene has CDR1 MNHEY and CDR2 SMNVEV (reference sequence). Between the trimmed V and J ends, which lost 4 bases and 7 bases, there was a span of 10 bases. The CDR3 contains 12 residues. The CDR3 region has the DNA TGTGCCAGCAGTTCGACAGGCGGTGAAGCTTTCTTT. Protein product: CASSSTGGEAFF.

This clone was counted a few times. The chain uses TRBV13 and TRBJ2-7; no clear D gene. From germline, CDR1 is PRHDT and CDR2 FYEKMQ (reference sequence). Trimming left V 10 bases short and J 7 bases short, with 11 bases between. The CDR3 runs to 10 residues. The CDR3 DNA reads as TGTGCCATCCGACTCGGTGAGCAGTACTTC. This gives the protein CAIRLGEQYF.

The chain couples TRBV10-2 to TRBJ1-1; 7 nucleotides align to TRBD1. J gave up 8 bases and V 5 bases, and 8 bases lay outside the gene matches. CDR1 and CDR2 from the germline V gene are WSHSY and SAAADI. The CDR3 loop spans 13 amino acids. CDR3 region: CASSRTGQSEAFF. The CDR3 DNA is TGCGCCAGCAGTAGGACAGGTCAATCCGAAGCTTTCTTT.

The gene calls are TRBV7-8 and TRBJ2-5; D may be TRBD1 (6 bases). The J call may be incorrect, as the DNA end agrees better with TRBJ2-7. Germline V CDR1 and CDR2: SGHVS, FQNEAQ. The CDR3 runs 14 residues. The CDR3 spells CASSFRDTYYEQYF. In nucleotides, the CDR3 is TGTGCCAGCAGCTTCCGGGACACCTACTACGAGCAGTACTTC.

V usage is TRBV19 and J usage is TRBJ1-3; no clear D. V lost 5 bases to trimming and J lost 0 bases, with 8 bases between them. The CDR3 length is 14 residues. Germline CDR1 LNHDA, CDR2 SQIVND (reference sequence). CDR3 sequence (DNA): TGTGCCAGTAGTTTACAGATCTCTGGAAACACCATATATTTT. It translates to CASSLQISGNTIYF.